This record looks at one T cell receptor beta chain sequence and its context. Using immunoSEQ multiplex PCR, the repertoire was profiled, and TCRdb retains in-frame clones only, with some absent. The sample has approximately 47,000 clones, approximately 87% seen once. V was clipped by 6 bases and J by 1 base; unmatched bases: 8. The CDR3 has 15 residues. The germline CDR1 and CDR2 sequences are ENHRY and SYGVKD. The data originate from a study of blood T cell repertoires in COVID-19. Sequencing used peripheral blood. The source of this sequence is a woman in her sixties with acute or convalescent COVID-19. The chain links TRBV10-3 to TRBJ2-7, with 8 bases that match TRBD1. The CDR3 reads CAIRTTGGSSYEQYF. CDR3 sequence (DNA): TGTGCCATCAGGACAACAGGGGGTAGTTCCTACGAGCAGTACTTC.